The 23 T cell receptor beta chains presented below share a single source sample, sequenced in a study of shared clonotypes between healthy human individuals. TCRdb keeps only in-frame clones here, not all; method: immunoSEQ multiplex PCR. The data hold approximately 2,300,000 clones, with 92% observed a single time. Sequencing was done on a sample of naive CD4+ T cells from PBMCs. Subset defined: CD45RA+ positively selected. These receptors were obtained from a man younger than 35 in good health. Some clones in this sample may be carry-over from other donors' samples.

The chain couples TRBV6-5 to TRBJ2-7; D may be TRBD1 or TRBD2 (5 bases each). CDR3 size: 16 residues. V was pared by 0 bases and J by 4 bases, with 16 bases between. The germline CDR1 and CDR2 sequences are MNHEY and SVGAGI. As DNA, the CDR3 is TGTGCCAGCAGTTACTCGATCCAGGGCGGACTGTACGAGCAGTACTTC. Its translation: CASSYSIQGGLYEQYF.

The chain combines TRBV6-5 with TRBJ2-7, with 8 bases that match TRBD1. The J segment lost 2 bases and the V segment lost 4 bases, leaving 4 bases of the junction unmatched. CDR3 length equals 14 residues. Germline-derived CDR1 and CDR2 are MNHEY and SVGAGI. CDR3 region: CASSFWDRPYEQYF. CDR3 DNA sequence: TGTGCCAGCAGTTTTTGGGACAGGCCCTACGAGCAGTACTTC.

This clone was recorded only once. The V call is TRBV28, the J call TRBJ2-7; D perhaps matches TRBD2 (6 bases). V lost 4 bases and J lost 2, with 15 bases in between. This CDR3 is built from 15 residues. CDR1 and CDR2 from the germline V gene are MDHEN and SYDVKM. This CDR3 is CASSSPAGGPYEQYF. As DNA, the CDR3 is TGTGCCAGCAGTTCCCCAGCGGGTGGTCCCTACGAGCAGTACTTC.

The rearrangement joins TRBV6-6 to TRBJ1-2; 7 nucleotides match TRBD1. In germline, CDR1 is MNHNY, CDR2 SVGAGI (reference sequence). V was clipped by 4 bases and J by 6 bases; unmatched bases: 8. The CDR3 consists of 14 residues. As DNA, the CDR3 is TGTGCCAGCAGTTCGACAGGGAACAGTAATGGCTACACCTTC. Translated, it gives CASSSTGNSNGYTF.

The chain uses TRBV7-8 and TRBJ1-1; 9 bases fit TRBD1. Germline V gene lookup returns CDR1 SGHVS and CDR2 FQNEAQ. This CDR3 comprises 16 residues. V trimming: 5 bases; J trimming: 5 bases; junction bases outside the gene matches: 12. DNA of the CDR3: TGTGCCAGCAGCCCCCTCGGGACAGGGAAAAGGACTGAAGCTTTCTTT. Translated, it gives CASSPLGTGKRTEAFF. Full variable domain (remainder filled in from reference TRBV7-8 and TRBJ1-1): GAGVSQSPRYKVAKRGQDVALRCDPISGHVSLFWYQQALGQGPEFLTYFQNEAQLDKSGLPSDRFFAERPEGSVSTLKIQRTQQEDSAVYLCASSPLGTGKRTEAFFGQGTRLTVV.

The CDR3 loop is CASSGQVGGASNTGELFF. CDR3 coding DNA: TGTGCCAGCTCAGGTCAAGTGGGGGGAGCTTCGAACACCGGGGAGCTGTTTTTT. This chain joins TRBV18 and TRBJ2-2, with D tentatively TRBD2 (6 bases). The CDR3 contains 18 residues. The V end lost 5 bases, the J end lost 0 bases, and 19 bases lay between the germline ends. Germline CDR1 reads KGHSH; CDR2 reads LQKENI.

The chain employs TRBV28 and TRBJ2-1; no reliable D call. The CDR3 totals 13 residues. V shed 10 bases and J shed 0 bases, with 10 bases lying between them. Per the germline V gene, CDR1 is MDHEN and CDR2 is SYDVKM. CDR3 bases: TGTGCCACCACGAGTCCCTCCTACAATGAGCAGTTCTTC. Protein sequence: CATTSPSYNEQFF.

J is TRBJ2-1 and V is TRBV9, with D maybe TRBD1 (5 bases). Per the germline V gene, CDR1 is SGDLS and CDR2 is YYNGEE. V lost 1 base and J lost 6, with 5 bases in between. The CDR3 is 12 residues long. CDR3 amino acids: CASSVQGNEQFF. The DNA of the CDR3 is TGTGCCAGCAGCGTACAGGGCAATGAGCAGTTCTTC.

The rearrangement links TRBV7-3 to TRBJ2-7, with D tentatively TRBD1 or TRBD2 (5 bases each). V lost 6 bases and J lost 1, with 16 bases in between. This CDR3 has 15 amino acids. Germline loops: CDR1 SGHTA, CDR2 FQGTGA. The chain's CDR3 is CASRKEGSQSYEQYF. The CDR3 DNA reads as TGTGCCAGCAGAAAAGAGGGGTCGCAGTCCTACGAGCAGTACTTC.

The chain uses TRBV29-1 and TRBJ2-7, with D tentatively TRBD2 (6 bases). The CDR3 contains 12 residues. The germline V gene encodes CDR1 SQVTM and CDR2 ANQGSEA. With 6 bases removed from V and 6 bases from J, the gap between germline ends came to 15 bases. The CDR3 DNA is TGCAGCGTCTATATCCCCGGGGGCGAGCAGTACTTC. Translated: CSVYIPGGEQYF.

This clone was observed a handful of times. This chain links TRBV2 with TRBJ1-1, with D unresolved. Germline-derived CDR1 and CDR2 are SNHLY and FYNNEI. Trimming took off 3 bases at V and 6 bases at J, with 11 bases between the two ends. This CDR3 region has 13 residues. In nucleotides, the CDR3 is TGTGCCAGCAGTGAGGGCAGATTTTCTGAAGCTTTCTTT. Its translation: CASSEGRFSEAFF.

The chain combines TRBV19 with TRBJ2-1; a weak D match, TRBD1 (6 bases). Per the germline V gene, CDR1 is LNHDA and CDR2 is SQIVND (reference sequence). This CDR3 is 15 amino acids long. The germline V and J ends were trimmed by 5 bases and 2 bases, with 13 bases remaining between them. CDR3 in DNA: TGTGCCAGTAGTTTACAGGGTGGAACCTACAATGAGCAGTTCTTC. Amino acid sequence: CASSLQGGTYNEQFF.

The rearrangement links TRBV19 to TRBJ2-7; no definite D call. This CDR3 is 11 amino acids long. Germline V CDR1 and CDR2: LNHDA, SQIVND (reference sequence). V lost 5 bases and J 3 bases, leaving 5 bases between the germline ends. The CDR3 sequence: CASSHNYEQYF. The CDR3 coding sequence is TGTGCCAGTAGTCACAACTACGAGCAGTACTTC.

The rearrangement joins TRBV19 to TRBJ2-5; 8 positions agree with TRBD2. Germline V gene data show CDR1 as LNHDA and CDR2 as SQIVND (reference sequence). V trimming: 3 bases; J trimming: 4 bases; junction bases outside the gene matches: 10. This CDR3 is built from 16 residues. The CDR3: CASSIIVAGGGETQYF. CDR3 nucleotides: TGTGCCAGTAGTATTATCGTGGCGGGAGGTGGAGAGACCCAGTACTTC.

V and J are TRBV28 and TRBJ2-2; D perhaps matches TRBD1 (6 bases). The CDR3 runs to 15 residues. Germline CDR1 reads MDHEN; CDR2 reads SYDVKM. Trimming removed 8 bases from V and 1 base from J, with 14 bases in between. The CDR3: CASWPGALNTGELFF. The CDR3 bases are TGTGCCAGCTGGCCAGGGGCGTTGAACACCGGGGAGCTGTTTTTT.

The gene calls are TRBV28 and TRBJ2-5, with 9 bases aligning to TRBD1. CDR1 and CDR2 from the germline V gene are MDHEN and SYDVKM. J was trimmed by 4 bases and V by 1 base; bases with no gene match: 7. The CDR3 spans 16 residues. CDR3 sequence: CASSLLGQGVRETQYF. DNA of the CDR3: TGTGCCAGCAGTTTATTGGGACAGGGAGTGAGAGAGACCCAGTACTTC.

CDR3 in amino acids: CASSPRGRDHTEQFF. The CDR3 DNA sequence: TGTGCCAGCAGCCCGCGGGGGCGGGACCACACTGAGCAGTTCTTC. The chain has TRBV11-3 and TRBJ2-1, with D perhaps TRBD2 (7 bases). The germline V gene encodes CDR1 SGHNT and CDR2 YENEEA. V was trimmed by 5 bases and J by 9 bases, leaving 20 bases between them. The CDR3 has 15 amino acids.

The J gene is TRBJ1-1, the V gene TRBV28, with TRBD1 as a possible D gene (5 bases). Trimming took 6 bases from V and 0 from J, leaving 11 bases between them. Per the germline V gene, CDR1 is MDHEN and CDR2 is SYDVKM. The CDR3 extends over 14 amino acids. This CDR3 is CASRGGALNTEAFF. The CDR3, as DNA: TGTGCCAGCAGGGGCGGGGCCTTGAACACTGAAGCTTTCTTT.

The genes are TRBV2 and TRBJ1-2, with D possibly TRBD1 on 6 matching bases. This CDR3 spans 16 amino acids. Trimming left V 2 bases short and J 5 bases short, with 18 bases between. The V gene's germline CDR1 is SNHLY and CDR2 FYNNEI. CDR3 sequence (DNA): TGTGCCAGCAGTGAATGGGGGGCCCTGGCGCTTTATGGCTACACCTTC. Translating gives CASSEWGALALYGYTF.

The chain links TRBV9 to TRBJ2-3; D remains ambiguous. CDR1 and CDR2 (germline): SGDLS, YYNGEE. Trimming stripped 2 bases from V and 5 bases from J, with 12 bases between. This CDR3 has 14 amino acids. CDR3 residues: CASSVGPLIDTQYF. CDR3 bases: TGTGCCAGCAGCGTCGGCCCCCTAATAGATACGCAGTATTTT.

The chain has TRBV6-5 and TRBJ2-7; unclear D gene. The germline V gene encodes CDR1 MNHEY and CDR2 SVGAGI. The V and J ends lost 2 bases and 0 bases respectively, with 8 bases between them. The CDR3 contains 14 residues. The CDR3 DNA follows: TGTGCCAGCAGTTACGGAGCGACCTCCTACGAGCAGTACTTC. It translates to CASSYGATSYEQYF.

The chain is built from TRBV5-4 and TRBJ1-2; D remains ambiguous. The CDR3 spans 15 residues. Germline V gives CDR1 SGHNT, CDR2 YYREEE (reference sequence). The V and J ends lost 4 bases and 0 bases respectively, with 13 bases between them. CDR3 in amino acids: CASSAGDLANYGYTF. The CDR3 DNA reads as TGTGCCAGCAGCGCGGGCGACCTAGCTAACTATGGCTACACCTTC. Together with reference TRBV5-4 and TRBJ1-2, the CDR3 gives the full variable domain: ETGVTQSPTHLIKTRGQQVTLRCSSQSGHNTVSWYQQALGQGPQFIFQYYREEENGRGNFPPRFSGLQFPNYSSELNVNALELDDSALYLCASSAGDLANYGYTFGSGTRLTVV.

The chain is built from TRBV11-2 and TRBJ2-4, with D unclear. Per the germline V gene, CDR1 is SGHAT and CDR2 is FQNNGV. Trimming took 7 bases from V and 5 from J, leaving 15 bases between them. The CDR3 spans 14 residues. CDR3 DNA sequence: TGTGCCAGCAATATGTGGCAGAAAGAAAACATTCAGTACTTC. Translating it yields CASNMWQKENIQYF.